Listed here is a single T cell receptor (beta chain). These data originate in a study of beta chain features in type 1 diabetes. Study context: Taken together, all samples contributed 107,917,701 examined sorted cells.

V lost 1 base, J lost 2 bases, and 14 bases lay in between. This CDR3 has 17 residues. The germline V gene has CDR1 MGHRA and CDR2 YSYEKL. Sequencing targeted expressed TCRB transcripts, as all isolated RNA had been reverse transcribed. This table comes from immunoSEQ multiplex PCR, and its TCRdb copy is limited to in-frame clones, with some not included. This sample has about 620,000 clones, with roughly 15% found just once. It was via CD45RO/CCR7/CD25/CD127/CD95/CD27 that CD4+ naive, central memory, regulatory and stem cell-like memory cells were sorted. V usage is TRBV4-1 and J usage is TRBJ2-2, with D unclear. Input material: naive CD4+ T cells from blood. This receptor was identified in a man between 18 and 35 years old in good health. The CDR3 region is CASSQVLGRINTGELFF. For the CDR3, the DNA is TGCGCCAGCAGCCAAGTCCTAGGCAGGATAAACACCGGGGAGCTGTTTTTT.